Sequencing of this T cell receptor beta chain was carried out in a study of CD8 T cells in ankylosing spondylitis. Quantitative 5'-RACE with molecular barcodes was used to make the TCR beta libraries. TCRdb redid the calling of the 5' RACE reads with MiXCR, one entry per CDR3 protein. Among roughly 670,000 distinct CDR3 sequences, 15% to 20% were seen once, and the ten largest hold about a fifth. In the case of this clonotype: Its specificity is not known.

The study, taken as a whole, reports: The clones that were linked to disease were reported to be significantly enriched in matched synovial fluid samples from ankylosing spondylitis patients. Characteristic of ankylosing spondylitis blood, it appeared, was a TCR beta motif comprising eight highly homologous variants. A subset of motif variants has previously been described in the synovial fluid and blood of reactive arthritis. Disease-linked clones bore a CD8+ phenotype, appearing relatively rarely in peripheral blood.

The V gene's germline CDR1 is SGHRS and CDR2 YFSETQ. The CDR3 covers 13 residues. The V end lost 6 bases, the J end lost 1 base, and 10 bases lay between the germline ends. The chain recombines TRBV5-1 with TRBJ1-1, with D uncertain. Sequenced sample: blood, either unsorted or a sorted T cell fraction (not recorded which). The clonotype comes from a male donor with ankylosing spondylitis. CDR3 sequence (DNA): TGCGCCAGCAAGGAGTTTCAGAACACTGAAGCTTTCTTT. Amino acid sequence: CASKEFQNTEAFF.